Below, 25 T cell receptor beta chains from the same sample are listed, as sequenced in a study of T-cell memory formation after mild COVID-19. TCRdb ran MiXCR on the 5' RACE reads and lists one entry per CDR3 protein. The sample contains about half a million distinct CDR3 sequences, 15% to 20% of which appear only once. Material: PBMCs or a T cell subset sorted from them (not recorded which). These receptors originate from an adult woman who had mild COVID-19 (a few samples of this study predate the infection). Cell type and time point are not known.

The chain carries TRBV27 and TRBJ2-1; D may correspond to TRBD1 or TRBD2 (5 bases each). Trimming took off 6 bases at V and 7 bases at J, with 19 bases between the two ends. CDR1 and CDR2 (germline): MNHEY, SMNVEV (reference sequence). The CDR3 contains 15 residues. In DNA form, the CDR3 reads TGTGCCAGCAGCTATTACGAATCGGGACCGAATGAGCAGTTCTTC. Protein sequence: CASSYYESGPNEQFF.

The genes are TRBV20-1 and TRBJ2-5; 9 bases map to TRBD2. The CDR3 spans 15 residues. Germline V gene sequence: CDR1 DFQATT, CDR2 SNEGSKA (reference sequence). The CDR3 DNA follows: TGCAGCCCGTGGGAGGGGACTAGCTTAAAAGAGACCCAGTACTTC. It specifies CSPWEGTSLKETQYF.

The rearrangement uses TRBV4-2 and TRBJ2-1, with 12 positions matching TRBD1. Germline loops: CDR1 LGHNA, CDR2 YNFKEQ. Trimming cost V 4 bases and J 8 bases; bases outside gene matches: 6. The CDR3 is made up of 15 amino acids. The CDR3 nucleotides read TGTGCCAGCAGCCCTCTCGGGACAGGGGGCGATGAGCAGTTCTTC. Protein: CASSPLGTGGDEQFF.

The V gene is TRBV29-1, the J gene TRBJ1-1; D not resolved. The germline V gene encodes CDR1 SQVTM and CDR2 ANQGSEA. The CDR3 sequence is 12 residues long. Trimming shortened V by 5 bases and J by 1 base, and 8 bases separated the two germline ends. This CDR3 reads CSVIDGNTEAFF. Written as DNA, the CDR3 is TGCAGCGTTATCGATGGGAACACTGAAGCTTTCTTT.

This clonotype has a handful of counts. The genes are TRBV5-1 and TRBJ2-2; D remains ambiguous. The V and J ends lost 5 bases and 1 base respectively, with 15 bases between them. The CDR3 is 16 residues long. Germline V CDR1 and CDR2: SGHRS, YFSETQ. CDR3 amino acids: CASSPSGERNTGELFF. The CDR3 bases are TGCGCCAGCAGTCCCTCTGGCGAGCGGAACACCGGGGAGCTGTTTTTT.

This clonotype was counted once. The chain combines TRBV7-2 with TRBJ2-7, with 9 bases lining up with TRBD1. From germline, CDR1 is SGHTA and CDR2 FQGNSA. Unmatched junction bases numbered 9, after V lost 6 bases and J lost 0 bases. The CDR3 has 16 amino acids. The CDR3 region is CASRPTGGRGSYEQYF. CDR3 in DNA: TGTGCCAGCAGACCTACAGGGGGCAGAGGCTCCTACGAGCAGTACTTC.

This clonotype was recorded a few times. This rearrangement joins TRBV6-2 or TRBV6-3 to TRBJ2-1; TRBD2 matches 9 bases. V was clipped by 2 bases and J by 4 bases; unmatched bases: 9. The CDR3 is made up of 17 amino acids. Germline-derived CDR1 and CDR2 are MNHEY and SVGEGT. CDR3 sequence (DNA): TGTGCCAGCAGTTACCCCGGGGGTAGCGGGAGTTACAATGAGCAGTTCTTC. It codes for CASSYPGGSGSYNEQFF.

This clonotype was detected a few times. This chain uses TRBV7-8 with TRBJ2-3; D is perhaps TRBD1 or TRBD2 (5 bases each). V was shortened by 7 bases and J by 2 bases, with 13 bases between the two germline ends. CDR1 and CDR2 from the germline V gene are SGHVS and FQNEAQ. CDR3 length: 14 residues. CDR3 in amino acids: CASTRDAFTDTQYF. For the CDR3, the DNA is TGTGCCAGCACCCGGGACGCCTTCACAGATACGCAGTATTTT.

This chain uses TRBV18 with TRBJ1-4; D not certain. Germline V gene sequence: CDR1 KGHSH, CDR2 LQKENI. V was pared by 5 bases and J by 5 bases, with 3 bases between. CDR3 size: 11 residues. The CDR3 DNA is TGTGCCAGCTCATCGAATGAAAAACTGTTTTTT. This codes for CASSSNEKLFF.

The genes are TRBV6-5 and TRBJ1-2, with D hard to call. The V gene lost 2 bases and the J gene lost 4 bases, with 8 bases spanning the gap. The CDR3 covers 13 residues. Germline loops: CDR1 MNHEY, CDR2 SVGAGI. The CDR3 DNA sequence: TGTGCCAGCAGTTACGTGGGGTCCTATGGCTACACCTTC. Its translation is CASSYVGSYGYTF.

The rearrangement joins TRBV14 to TRBJ1-1; 7 bases map to TRBD1. Germline lookup yields CDR1 SGHDN and CDR2 FVKESK. The CDR3 is made up of 13 amino acids. The trim removed 6 bases at V and 7 bases at J, leaving 8 bases unmatched. The CDR3 is CASRLRGEGEAFF. The CDR3 DNA reads as TGTGCCAGCAGACTCAGGGGGGAGGGTGAAGCTTTCTTT.

The CDR3 coding sequence is TGTGCCAGCAGCCCCAACCTGGGGGAAGGCTACACCTTC. Translated, it gives CASSPNLGEGYTF. The chain employs TRBV11-2 and TRBJ1-2; tentative D call: TRBD1 (5 bases). This CDR3 is built from 13 residues. V was pared by 5 bases and J by 8 bases, with 15 bases between. Per germline, CDR1 SGHAT and CDR2 FQNNGV. Based on the CDR3 plus reference TRBV11-2 and TRBJ1-2, the full variable domain is EAGVAQSPRYKIIEKRQSVAFWCNPISGHATLYWYQQILGQGPKLLIQFQNNGVVDDSQLPKDRFSAERLKGVDSTLKIQPAKLEDSAVYLCASSPNLGEGYTFGSGTRLTVV.

This clonotype was detected many times. The gene calls are TRBV7-9 and TRBJ2-1; D is unclear. V was shortened by 2 bases and J by 1 base, with 6 bases between the two germline ends. The CDR3 sequence is 14 residues long. Germline CDR1 and CDR2: SEHNR and FQNEAQ (reference sequence). The CDR3 DNA reads TGTGCCAGCAGCTTACAACTATCCTACAATGAGCAGTTCTTC. Its protein is CASSLQLSYNEQFF. The complete variable domain, with remaining parts taken from reference TRBV7-9 and TRBJ2-1, reads DTGVSQNPRHKITKRGQNVTFRCDPISEHNRLYWYRQTLGQGPEFLTYFQNEAQLEKSRLLSDRFSAERPKGSFSTLEIQRTEQGDSAMYLCASSLQLSYNEQFFGPGTRLTVL.

In this sample, this clonotype turned up a few times. The CDR3 DNA is TGCGCCAGCAACGCCCGGGACGAGGGTTTCCATGAGCAGTTCTTC. This gives the protein CASNARDEGFHEQFF. The rearrangement uses TRBV5-1 and TRBJ2-1; D may match TRBD1 or TRBD2 (5 bases each). The germline V and J ends were trimmed by 6 bases and 8 bases, with 21 bases remaining between them. CDR3 size: 15 residues. CDR1 and CDR2 (germline): SGHRS, YFSETQ.

This clonotype was detected only a few times. V gene TRBV12-3 or TRBV12-4 combines with J gene TRBJ2-7; TRBD2 matches at 7 bases. The CDR3 spans 14 residues. Trimming cost V 2 bases and J 4 bases; bases outside gene matches: 5. Here the CDR3 DNA reads TGTGCCAGCAGTTTATACGGGAGGAAGTACGAGCAGTACTTC. Its translation: CASSLYGRKYEQYF.

The chain employs TRBV27 and TRBJ2-1; TRBD1 agrees at 8 bases. Trimming at V came to 2 bases and at J to 3 bases, leaving 6 bases not matched to a gene. This CDR3 spans 16 amino acids. The germline V gene encodes CDR1 MNHEY and CDR2 SMNVEV (reference sequence). The CDR3 loop is CASSLEGQVYYNEQFF. CDR3 nucleotides: TGTGCCAGCAGTTTAGAGGGACAGGTTTACTACAATGAGCAGTTCTTC.

To note about this clonotype: A read error may explain this, as a much larger clone is one base away. V usage is TRBV15 and J usage is TRBJ2-3, with 7 bases aligning to TRBD2. Germline-derived CDR1 and CDR2 are LNHNV and YYDKDF (reference sequence). CDR3 length: 15 residues. The junction had 6 bases not matched to a gene; V was cut back by 0 bases and J by 6 bases. CDR3 amino acids: CATSREAGRGDTQYF. The DNA of the CDR3 is TGTGCCACCAGCAGAGAGGCAGGGCGGGGGGATACGCAGTATTTT.

V gene TRBV12-3 or TRBV12-4 combines with J gene TRBJ2-1; D remains ambiguous. CDR3 length: 11 amino acids. Trimming cost V 7 bases and J 8 bases, with 9 bases left between them. CDR3 sequence reads: CASTYGYEQFF. In DNA, the CDR3 is TGTGCCAGCACCTATGGCTATGAGCAGTTCTTC.

This clonotype showed up just a few times. The chain employs TRBV12-3 or TRBV12-4 and TRBJ2-1, with D possibly TRBD2 on 5 matching bases. The V end lost 6 bases, the J end lost 6 bases, and 12 bases lay between the germline ends. The CDR3 is 13 amino acids. The CDR3 bases are TGTGCCAGCAGCACCCGGGGTGTCAATGAGCAGTTCTTC. Translated: CASSTRGVNEQFF.

The chain couples TRBV24-1 to TRBJ2-1; no definite D call. This CDR3 contains 16 residues. Germline loops: CDR1 KGHDR, CDR2 SFDVKD. The ends were cut back, 0 bases at V and 5 bases at J, with 13 bases in the middle. CDR3 coding DNA: TGTGCCACCAGTGATTTGTATGGCCAGAGTAACAATGAGCAGTTCTTC. Its translation: CATSDLYGQSNNEQFF.

This clonotype turned up a few times. In DNA, the CDR3 is TGTGCCAGCAGCCAAGACGCCTATTCAATCTACAATGAGCAGTTCTTC. Its translation is CASSQDAYSIYNEQFF. The chain uses TRBV14 and TRBJ2-1; D unresolved. V lost 0 bases and J 3 bases, leaving 12 bases between the germline ends. This CDR3 has 16 residues. In germline, CDR1 is SGHDN, CDR2 FVKESK.

This clonotype came up a few times. The genes are TRBV5-6 and TRBJ1-1, with D possibly TRBD1 on 6 matching bases. Germline CDR1 SGHDT, CDR2 YYEEEE. The CDR3 is 15 residues long. V lost 3 bases and J 0 bases, leaving 12 bases between the germline ends. The CDR3 bases are TGTGCCAGCAGCTGGGGGGGCAGCTTGAACACTGAAGCTTTCTTT. Amino acids: CASSWGGSLNTEAFF.

The table lists this clonotype with a few counts. The gene calls are TRBV12-3 or TRBV12-4 and TRBJ2-1; no clear D gene. Trimming removed 5 bases from V and 9 bases from J, with 11 bases in between. The CDR3 has 12 amino acids. The CDR3, as DNA: TGTGCCAGCAGTCTCACCCGGGTTGAGCAGTTCTTC. Translating it yields CASSLTRVEQFF.

The rearrangement uses TRBV3-1 and TRBJ2-7; 7 bases are a match to TRBD1. V gave up 1 base and J gave up 12 bases; unmatched junction bases: 6. This CDR3 contains 12 residues. CDR1 and CDR2 (germline): LGHDT, YNNKEL (reference sequence). This CDR3 reads CASSQGTGHAYF. CDR3 coding DNA: TGTGCCAGCAGCCAAGGGACAGGCCACGCGTACTTC.

V gene TRBV29-1 combines with J gene TRBJ2-3; unclear D gene. Deletions cut 3 bases from V and 2 bases from J, with 9 bases between. Germline V gene data show CDR1 as SQVTM and CDR2 as ANQGSEA. The CDR3 is 13 amino acids. The CDR3 is CSVDGTPTDTQYF. Here the CDR3 DNA reads TGCAGCGTTGACGGAACGCCCACAGATACGCAGTATTTT.